This record looks at one TCR beta chain sequence and its context. Its antigen remains unknown. These data come from a study of T cell repertoires in cytomegalovirus infection. Study-wide context: A matching HLA type, together with CMV infection, was signaled by public TCR beta signatures. Points from the study as a whole: CMV-specific TCR beta clonotypes restricted by HLA-C dominated the ex vivo response. Summed frequency of public TCR beta families distinguished CMV carriers with the relevant HLA.

Per the germline V gene, CDR1 is MDHEN and CDR2 is SYDVKM. The CDR3 loop spans 14 amino acids. Trimming cost V 5 bases and J 2 bases, with 13 bases left between them. TCRdb reanalysed the reads using MiXCR and keeps one entry per CDR3 protein. The profile shows over 150,000 distinct CDR3 sequences, approximately 17% of them singletons. The origin of this receptor is a human donor in good health (CMV status not recorded). Some clones in this sample may be carry-over from other donors' samples. Sequencing used CD8+ T cells from PBMCs. This chain links TRBV28 with TRBJ2-7; a possible D gene is TRBD2 (6 bases). The CDR3 bases are TGTGCCAGCAGTCCCGGGGACTTTACCTACGAGCAGTACTTC. Translating it yields CASSPGDFTYEQYF. The variable domain in full, completed from reference TRBV28 and TRBJ2-7, reads DVKVTQSSRYLVKRTGEKVFLECVQDMDHENMFWYRQDPGLGLRLIYFSYDVKMKEKGDIPEGYSVSREKKERFSLILESASTNQTSMYLCASSPGDFTYEQYFGPGTRLTVT.